This T cell receptor beta chain was observed in a study of cytomegalovirus exposure and HLA in healthy donors. The study, taken as a whole, reports: HLA alleles were associated with some 17,000 TCR beta sequences in a later analysis at 0.05 false discovery rate. Trimming of TCR beta V- and J-genes showed a link, identified in a later analysis, to a missense DCLRE1C variant.

Details on this clone: Its antigen is not identified.

13 Jbeta primers and 60 Vbeta primers were used for the PCR. Sequencing used immunoSEQ multiplex PCR; TCRdb keeps in-frame clones, though not all of them. The table shows almost 200,000 clones, with around 79% occurring only once. V was trimmed by 4 bases and J by 5 bases, leaving 17 bases between them. The CDR3 length is 15 residues. Germline lookup yields CDR1 MDHEN and CDR2 SYDVKM. The TCR originated in a male donor in good health and CMV-seropositive. The chain joins TRBV28 to TRBJ2-5; tentative D call: TRBD1 (6 bases). The sequenced material came from PBMCs. Here the CDR3 DNA reads TGTGCCAGCAGTTCCCCCAGGGGCTGGGAGGAGACCCAGTACTTC. Protein product: CASSSPRGWEETQYF. Using reference TRBV28 and TRBJ2-5 for the parts outside the CDR3, the full variable domain is DVKVTQSSRYLVKRTGEKVFLECVQDMDHENMFWYRQDPGLGLRLIYFSYDVKMKEKGDIPEGYSVSREKKERFSLILESASTNQTSMYLCASSSPRGWEETQYFGPGTRLLVL.